This T cell receptor beta chain comes out of a study of regulatory T cells in long-lasting Graves disease. General observations from the study: Persistent Graves' patients possessed reduced TCR diversity relative to recently diagnosed ones. New patients shared fewer public clonotypes (around 880) than persistent patients did (over 2,500). Under persistent disease, TRBV28, TRBJ1-2 and TRBJ2-5 were used preferentially.

Time point described: newly diagnosed GD, antithyroid drugs for less than 3 months. Making the TCR library involved RNA that had been extracted from PBMCs. Construction of TCR beta libraries relied on iRepertoire HTBI primers and on Arm-PCR targeting CDR3 regions. TCRdb re-derived calls from the multiplex PCR reads in MiXCR, one entry per CDR3 protein. The sample has 240,000 or so distinct CDR3 sequences; around 20% are singletons. Concerning this clonotype itself: Its antigen is still unknown. This clone may be a read error of a much larger clone one base away.

The CDR3 runs to 13 residues. V gave up 11 bases and J gave up 7 bases; unmatched junction bases: 14. CDR1 is MDHEN and CDR2 is SYDVKM in the germline V gene. The chain couples TRBV28 to TRBJ2-7, with TRBD2 identical over 7 bases. The sequenced sample was peripheral blood mononuclear cells (PBMCs), obtained at new diagnosis, from a patient treated with antithyroid drugs. The receptor's source is a female donor with Graves disease. CDR3: CAGSAGWSNEQYF. For the CDR3, the DNA is TGTGCCGGATCAGCGGGATGGAGCAATGAGCAGTACTTC.